This TCR beta chain emerged from a study of blood T cell repertoires in COVID-19. Study overall: Acute and convalescent COVID-19 specimens originated in the United States, Italy and Spain.

This table comes from immunoSEQ multiplex PCR, and its TCRdb copy is limited to in-frame clones, with some not included. Of approximately 170,000 clones listed, about 88% were seen once; the top ten hold approximately 1.1%. V gave up 4 bases and J gave up 5 bases, with 5 bases separating them. The CDR3 spans 12 residues. Per the germline V gene, CDR1 is KGHDR and CDR2 is SFDVKD. This receptor was obtained from a man younger than 45 with acute or convalescent COVID-19. Sequenced: peripheral blood. The rearrangement links TRBV24-1 to TRBJ1-5; D is undetermined. The CDR3 loop reads CATSETDQPQHF. The CDR3 DNA reads as TGTGCCACCAGTGAAACAGATCAGCCCCAGCATTTT.